A single sample gave rise to the 27 T cell receptor beta chains below, sequenced in a study of T cell responses to AZD1222 COVID-19 vaccine. Some clones are missing from TCRdb's copy, which holds only in-frame ones; the method was immunoSEQ multiplex PCR. The repertoire holds a few hundred thousand clones, more than 80% seen once, with roughly 0.5% in the top ten. This sample comprised peripheral blood, obtained on day 0 of AZD1222 vaccination. All receptors come from an adult in good health.

In its sample, this clone was seen once. V usage is TRBV7-9 and J usage is TRBJ1-4, with no clear D. CDR1 SEHNR and CDR2 FQNEAQ come from the germline V gene (reference sequence). The CDR3 loop spans 15 amino acids. Trimming pared 5 bases from V and 0 bases from J, leaving 10 bases between. For the CDR3, the DNA is TGTGCCAGCAGCCCCCTGGCCTCAACTAATGAAAAACTGTTTTTT. As protein: CASSPLASTNEKLFF.

The count of this clone is one. The rearrangement links TRBV5-4 to TRBJ2-1; D may be TRBD1 or TRBD2 (5 bases each). Germline CDR1 and CDR2: SGHNT and YYREEE (reference sequence). V was shortened by 0 bases and J by 9 bases, with 13 bases between the two germline ends. CDR3 size: 14 residues. The CDR3 region is CASSLAGGRGEQFF. In DNA form, the CDR3 reads TGTGCCAGCAGCTTGGCTGGGGGACGGGGTGAGCAGTTCTTC.

The chain couples TRBV2 to TRBJ1-5; D remains ambiguous. The CDR3 contains 13 residues. Per the germline V gene, CDR1 is SNHLY and CDR2 is FYNNEI. The ends were cut back, 8 bases at V and 6 bases at J, with 14 bases in the middle. CDR3 in amino acids: CASSPTLFQPQHF. The CDR3 DNA follows: TGTGCCAGCTCACCGACTCTATTTCAGCCCCAGCATTTT.

This chain joins TRBV3-1 (or the pseudogene TRBV3-2) and TRBJ2-7; a possible D gene is TRBD2 (5 bases). The CDR3 is 18 residues long. Looked up from germline, CDR1 is LGHDT and CDR2 is YNNKEL (reference sequence). V was cut by 0 bases and J by 5 bases, with 23 bases left in between. CDR3: CASSQDQREYSRSHEQYF. CDR3 nucleotide sequence: TGTGCCAGCAGCCAAGATCAAAGGGAGTACTCGCGGTCCCACGAGCAGTACTTC.

V gene TRBV28 combines with J gene TRBJ1-1, with a possible D match to TRBD1 (5 bases). CDR3 size: 15 residues. The germline V gene encodes CDR1 MDHEN and CDR2 SYDVKM. Trimming shortened V by 8 bases and J by 5 bases, and 21 bases separated the two germline ends. The CDR3 is CASSTPSAGLTEAFF. The CDR3 DNA reads as TGTGCCAGCTCCACGCCTTCCGCAGGGTTAACTGAAGCTTTCTTT.

The chain recombines TRBV2 with TRBJ2-1; D may be TRBD1 or TRBD2 (6 bases each). V lost 6 bases and J 11 bases, leaving 14 bases between the germline ends. This CDR3 has 12 amino acids. The germline CDR1 and CDR2 sequences are SNHLY and FYNNEI. As DNA, the CDR3 is TGTGCCAGCAGGGACTACAGGGACCAGCAGTTCTTC. Translation gives CASRDYRDQQFF.

This clone was seen once. The chain combines TRBV5-5 with TRBJ2-6, with a weak D call TRBD2 (5 bases). Trimming removed 6 bases at V and 4 bases at J, with 14 bases between. Germline V gives CDR1 SGHKS, CDR2 YYEKEE (reference sequence). CDR3 length: 15 residues. CDR3 protein: CASIPGFSGANVLTF. The DNA for the CDR3 is TGTGCCAGCATCCCGGGGTTCTCGGGGGCCAACGTCCTGACTTTC.

This clone turned up a few times. The V gene is TRBV3-1 (or the pseudogene TRBV3-2), the J gene TRBJ2-7, with D maybe TRBD2 (5 bases). Trimming stripped 4 bases from V and 5 bases from J, with 12 bases between. The CDR3 is 13 residues long. The germline V gene has CDR1 LGHDT and CDR2 YNNKEL (reference sequence). The CDR3 reads CASSPWGADEQYF. The CDR3 region has the DNA TGTGCCAGCAGCCCATGGGGAGCGGACGAGCAGTACTTC.

The genes are TRBV28 and TRBJ1-1; 9 bases map to TRBD1. Trimming at V came to 5 bases and at J to 1 base, leaving 5 bases not matched to a gene. The CDR3 consists of 15 residues. Germline V gene data show CDR1 as MDHEN and CDR2 as SYDVKM. CDR3 sequence (DNA): TGTGCCAGCAGTCTTGACAGGGGGTGGAACACTGAAGCTTTCTTT. Its translation is CASSLDRGWNTEAFF.

The rearrangement joins TRBV19 to TRBJ1-6; D unclear. Germline CDR1 reads LNHDA; CDR2 reads SQIVND (reference sequence). The CDR3 contains 12 residues. V was shortened by 3 bases and J by 9 bases, with 6 bases between the two germline ends. Here the CDR3 reads CASSIGPSPLHF. The CDR3 nucleotides read TGTGCCAGTAGTATCGGACCTTCACCCCTCCACTTT.

The V gene is TRBV5-1, the J gene TRBJ1-5; D not resolved. The CDR3 consists of 14 residues. V lost 0 bases and J 7 bases, leaving 11 bases between the germline ends. From germline, CDR1 is SGHRS and CDR2 YFSETQ. The CDR3 here is CASSLGAAGQPQHF. The CDR3 nucleotides read TGCGCCAGCAGCTTGGGGGCTGCGGGACAGCCCCAGCATTTT.

The V and J genes are TRBV6-5 and TRBJ1-1; TRBD1 is a possible D gene (6 bases). V was pared by 0 bases and J by 0 bases, with 11 bases between. The CDR3 extends over 16 amino acids. Germline-derived CDR1 and CDR2 are MNHEY and SVGAGI. The CDR3 reads CASSYSSGDMNTEAFF. The DNA for the CDR3 is TGTGCCAGCAGTTACTCGAGTGGGGACATGAACACTGAAGCTTTCTTT.

V is TRBV2 and J is TRBJ2-1; D is ambiguous. The germline V gene encodes CDR1 SNHLY and CDR2 FYNNEI. V lost 8 bases and J lost 3, with 5 bases in between. The CDR3 runs to 11 residues. CDR3 region: CASLYYNEQFF. In nucleotides, the CDR3 is TGTGCCAGCCTATACTACAATGAGCAGTTCTTC.

The chain joins TRBV5-1 to TRBJ2-2; TRBD1 might be the D (5 bases). The CDR3 is made up of 14 amino acids. Germline V lookup: CDR1 SGHRS, CDR2 YFSETQ. Trimming took off 0 bases at V and 3 bases at J, with 6 bases between the two ends. The CDR3 reads CASSLATDTGELFF. The CDR3 DNA reads TGCGCCAGCAGCTTGGCGACAGACACCGGGGAGCTGTTTTTT.

This chain uses TRBV5-1 with TRBJ2-7; possible D gene TRBD1, 6 bases. Deletions cut 4 bases from V and 5 bases from J, with 13 bases between. This CDR3 spans 13 amino acids. Per the germline V gene, CDR1 is SGHRS and CDR2 is YFSETQ. The CDR3 coding sequence is TGCGCCAGCAGCGTACAGGGAACCCACGAGCAGTACTTC. Protein sequence: CASSVQGTHEQYF.

V and J are TRBV19 and TRBJ2-3; D is unresolved. CDR1 is LNHDA and CDR2 is SQIVND in the germline V gene (reference sequence). The CDR3 length is 12 residues. V shed 2 bases and J shed 4 bases, with 4 bases lying between them. For the CDR3, the DNA is TGTGCCAGTAGTATAAGAGCAGATACGCAGTATTTT. Encoded protein: CASSIRADTQYF.

The CDR3 DNA is TGTGCCAGCAGTTTAGCGACAGGGCTCGGAAACACCATATATTTT. Translation: CASSLATGLGNTIYF. V is TRBV28 and J is TRBJ1-3; 7 nucleotides agree with TRBD1. The V gene end was trimmed by 2 bases and the J gene end by 4 bases; junction bases not matched to a gene: 5. Per germline, CDR1 MDHEN and CDR2 SYDVKM. This CDR3 is 15 amino acids long.

The chain couples TRBV28 to TRBJ2-3, with 8 bases aligning to TRBD2. CDR3 length: 15 residues. V lost 6 bases to trimming and J lost 4 bases; unmatched junction nucleotides: 9. Germline CDR1 and CDR2: MDHEN and SYDVKM. CDR3 amino acids: CASSTPSGGADTQYF. The CDR3, as DNA: TGTGCCAGCAGCACACCTTCCGGGGGGGCAGATACGCAGTATTTT.

The V and J genes are TRBV6-2 or TRBV6-3 and TRBJ1-2; no clear D gene. The V gene's germline CDR1 is MNHEY and CDR2 SVGEGT. V was clipped by 0 bases and J by 6 bases, with 8 bases between them. CDR3 size: 13 residues. The CDR3 nucleotides are TGTGCCAGCAGTTACTCGATGGCTGATGGCTACACCTTC. Translation: CASSYSMADGYTF.

The genes are TRBV7-8 and TRBJ1-1, with D unclear. Trimming pared 1 base from V and 4 bases from J, leaving 4 bases between. Germline lookup yields CDR1 SGHVS and CDR2 FQNEAQ. CDR3 length: 12 residues. CDR3 sequence: CASSLDRTEAFF. The CDR3 DNA reads TGTGCCAGCAGCTTAGATCGCACTGAAGCTTTCTTT.

This chain uses TRBV11-1 with TRBJ2-1, with 9 nucleotides matching TRBD2. Per the germline V gene, CDR1 is SGHAT and CDR2 is FQDESV (reference sequence). The CDR3 runs to 16 residues. The J segment lost 9 bases and the V segment lost 2 bases, leaving 11 bases of the junction unmatched. This chain's CDR3 is CASSLTWRGGHTEQFF. The CDR3 DNA sequence: TGTGCCAGCAGCTTAACCTGGCGGGGGGGCCACACTGAGCAGTTCTTC.

The J gene is TRBJ2-7, the V gene TRBV10-3, with 10 bases identical to TRBD2. This CDR3 has 15 residues. Looked up from germline, CDR1 is ENHRY and CDR2 is SYGVKD. After removal of 2 bases from V and 6 bases from J, the junction contained 7 bases not matched to a gene. The CDR3 DNA reads as TGTGCCATCAGTGAGAGCGGGAGGGCCTCAGGCGAGCAGTACTTC. Amino acid sequence: CAISESGRASGEQYF.

J is TRBJ2-3 and V is TRBV28; 9 bases are shared with TRBD1. The length of the CDR3 is 15 residues. Germline CDR1 is MDHEN and CDR2 is SYDVKM. Unmatched junction bases numbered 7, after V lost 6 bases and J lost 3 bases. CDR3 nucleotides: TGTGCCAGCAGGCCTGGACAGGGGCGGACAGATACGCAGTATTTT. Amino acid sequence: CASRPGQGRTDTQYF.

This clone appeared once. The genes are TRBV28 and TRBJ1-2; D remains unclear. This CDR3 contains 11 residues. The germline V gene has CDR1 MDHEN and CDR2 SYDVKM. V was pared by 10 bases and J by 5 bases, with 11 bases between. Written as DNA, the CDR3 is TGTGCCACCAATCCGGGATATGGCTACACCTTC. It translates to CATNPGYGYTF.

The V call is TRBV19, the J call TRBJ2-7; 7 nucleotides align to TRBD1. The V and J ends lost 7 bases and 1 base, in that order; junction bases with no gene match: 10. The CDR3 is 15 amino acids. CDR1 LNHDA and CDR2 SQIVND come from the germline V gene (reference sequence). The CDR3, as DNA: TGTGCCAGTAAAGTCGGGGACAGTATTTCCTACGAGCAGTACTTC. This encodes CASKVGDSISYEQYF.

The chain carries TRBV5-1 and TRBJ2-2, with TRBD1 matching over 12 bases. Germline loops: CDR1 SGHRS, CDR2 YFSETQ. The V gene end was trimmed by 8 bases and the J gene end by 4 bases; junction bases not matched to a gene: 6. The CDR3 loop spans 15 amino acids. The CDR3 protein is CASKSGQGATGELFF. Written as DNA, the CDR3 is TGCGCCAGTAAATCGGGACAGGGGGCCACCGGGGAGCTGTTTTTT. The complete variable domain, with remaining parts taken from reference TRBV5-1 and TRBJ2-2, reads KAGVTQTPRYLIKTRGQQVTLSCSPISGHRSVSWYQQTPGQGLQFLFEYFSETQRNKGNFPGRFSGRQFSNSRSEMNVSTLELGDSALYLCASKSGQGATGELFFGEGSRLTVL.

In DNA form, the CDR3 reads TGTGCCAGCAGCTTAGCAGGGGCCTGGGGTAGCTACGAGCAGTACTTC. Translating gives CASSLAGAWGSYEQYF. V and J are TRBV7-2 and TRBJ2-7; possibly TRBD1 for D (5 bases). Deletions cut 0 bases from V and 3 bases from J, with 15 bases between. Germline CDR1 reads SGHTA; CDR2 reads FQGNSA. This CDR3 region has 16 residues.